What follows is one TCR beta chain and its context. Its specificity is not known. Sequenced by immunoSEQ multiplex PCR; TCRdb stores in-frame clones only, minus some. The data show under 150,000 clones, with less than 95% seen just once and 6% to 9% held by the top ten. The CDR3 sequence is 14 residues long. In germline, CDR1 is SGDLS, CDR2 YYNGEE. V dropped 0 bases and J dropped 2 bases, with 8 bases sitting between them. The sample is drawn from a study of T cell responses to AZD1222 COVID-19 vaccine. Broader study findings: Repertoire samples came only from after the peak T cell response. At baseline, seropositivity was found in only a handful of AZD1222 recipients. The study found Spike-specific TCR breadth and depth rose after two AZD1222 doses. Donor demographics were predominantly white British with a female majority; clonal diversity may be underestimated.

The clonotype was recovered from an adult in good health. The chain has TRBV9 and TRBJ1-2, with D hard to call. The material was peripheral blood, obtained on day 0 of AZD1222 vaccination. CDR3 bases: TGTGCCAGCAGCGTAGATATGGGGAACTATGGCTACACCTTC. Residues: CASSVDMGNYGYTF.